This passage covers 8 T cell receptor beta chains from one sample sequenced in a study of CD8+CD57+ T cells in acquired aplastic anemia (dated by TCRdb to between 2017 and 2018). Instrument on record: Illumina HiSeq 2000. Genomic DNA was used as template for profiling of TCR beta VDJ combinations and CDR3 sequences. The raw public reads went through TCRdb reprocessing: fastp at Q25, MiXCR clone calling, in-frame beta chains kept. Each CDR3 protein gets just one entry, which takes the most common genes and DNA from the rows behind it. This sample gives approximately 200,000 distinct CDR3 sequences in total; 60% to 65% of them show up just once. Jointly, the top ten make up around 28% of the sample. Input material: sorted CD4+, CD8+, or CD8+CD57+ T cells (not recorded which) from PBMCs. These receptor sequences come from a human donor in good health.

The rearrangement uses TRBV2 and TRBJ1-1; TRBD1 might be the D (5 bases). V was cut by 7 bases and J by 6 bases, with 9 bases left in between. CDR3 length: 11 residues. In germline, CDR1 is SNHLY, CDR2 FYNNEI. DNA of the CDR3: TGTGCCAGCATGGGGGGGGCTGAAGCTTTCTTT. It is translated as CASMGGAEAFF.

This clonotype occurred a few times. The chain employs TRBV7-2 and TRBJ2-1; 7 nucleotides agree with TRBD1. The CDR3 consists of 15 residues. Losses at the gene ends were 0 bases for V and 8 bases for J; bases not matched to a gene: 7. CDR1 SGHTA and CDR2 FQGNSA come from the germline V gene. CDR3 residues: CASSLAQGKGYEQFF. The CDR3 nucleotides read TGTGCCAGCAGCTTAGCACAGGGGAAGGGGTATGAGCAGTTCTTC.

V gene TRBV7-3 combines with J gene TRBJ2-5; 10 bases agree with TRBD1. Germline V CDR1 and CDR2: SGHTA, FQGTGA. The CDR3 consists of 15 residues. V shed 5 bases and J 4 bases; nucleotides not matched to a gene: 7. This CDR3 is CASSPDRGRVETQYF. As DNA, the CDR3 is TGTGCCAGCAGCCCTGACAGGGGGCGCGTAGAGACCCAGTACTTC.

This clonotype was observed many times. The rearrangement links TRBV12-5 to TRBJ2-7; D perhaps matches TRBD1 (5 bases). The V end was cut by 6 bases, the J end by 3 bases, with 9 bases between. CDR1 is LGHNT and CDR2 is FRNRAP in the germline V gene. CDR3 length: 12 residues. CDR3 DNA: TGTGCTAGTGGCAAGGACATCTACGAGCAGTACTTC. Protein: CASGKDIYEQYF.

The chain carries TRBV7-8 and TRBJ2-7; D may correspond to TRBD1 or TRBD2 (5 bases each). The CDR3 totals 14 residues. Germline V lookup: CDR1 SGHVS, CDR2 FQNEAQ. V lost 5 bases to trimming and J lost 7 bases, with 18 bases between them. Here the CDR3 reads CASSPRVEGSEQYF. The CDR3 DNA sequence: TGTGCCAGCAGCCCCCGGGTTGAGGGGTCTGAGCAGTACTTC.

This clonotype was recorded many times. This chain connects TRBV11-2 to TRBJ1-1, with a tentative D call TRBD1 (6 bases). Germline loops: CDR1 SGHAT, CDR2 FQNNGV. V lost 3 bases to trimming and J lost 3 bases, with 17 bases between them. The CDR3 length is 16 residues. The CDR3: CASSFRSWGHHTEAFF. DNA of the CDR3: TGTGCCAGCAGCTTCAGAAGCTGGGGACACCACACTGAAGCTTTCTTT.

Here the CDR3 reads CASNSGGQGYTF. CDR3 coding DNA: TGTGCCAGCAACTCGGGAGGACAGGGCTACACCTTC. V and J are TRBV7-9 and TRBJ1-2, with D tentatively TRBD1 (6 bases). Deletions cut 7 bases from V and 8 bases from J, with 14 bases between. This CDR3 comprises 12 residues. Germline V gives CDR1 SEHNR, CDR2 FQNEAQ (reference sequence).

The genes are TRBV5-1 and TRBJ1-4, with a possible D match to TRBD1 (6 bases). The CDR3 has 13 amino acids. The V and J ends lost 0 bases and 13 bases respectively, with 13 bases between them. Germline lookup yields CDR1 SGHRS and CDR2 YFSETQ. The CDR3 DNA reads TGCGCCAGCAGCTTGGGCGCGGGCAGGGGACTGTTTTTT. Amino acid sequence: CASSLGAGRGLFF. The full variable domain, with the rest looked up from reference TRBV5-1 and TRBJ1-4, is KAGVTQTPRYLIKTRGQQVTLSCSPISGHRSVSWYQQTPGQGLQFLFEYFSETQRNKGNFPGRFSGRQFSNSRSEMNVSTLELGDSALYLCASSLGAGRGLFFGSGTQLSVL.